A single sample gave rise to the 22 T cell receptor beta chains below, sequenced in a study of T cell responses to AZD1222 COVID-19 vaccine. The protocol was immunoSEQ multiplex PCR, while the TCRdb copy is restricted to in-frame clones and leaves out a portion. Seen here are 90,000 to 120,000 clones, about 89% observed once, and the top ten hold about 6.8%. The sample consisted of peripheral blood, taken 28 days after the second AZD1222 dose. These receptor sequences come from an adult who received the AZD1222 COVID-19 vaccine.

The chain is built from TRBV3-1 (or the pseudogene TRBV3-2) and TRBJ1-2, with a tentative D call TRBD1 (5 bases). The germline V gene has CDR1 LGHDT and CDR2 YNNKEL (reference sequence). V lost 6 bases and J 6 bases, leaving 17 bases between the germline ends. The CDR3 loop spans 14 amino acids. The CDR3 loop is CASRLGTYSDGYTF. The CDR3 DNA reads TGTGCCAGCAGACTTGGGACCTATAGCGATGGCTACACCTTC.

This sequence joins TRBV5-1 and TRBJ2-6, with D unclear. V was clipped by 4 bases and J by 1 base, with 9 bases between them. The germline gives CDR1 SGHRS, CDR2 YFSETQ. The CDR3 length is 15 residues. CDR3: CASSTTASGANVLTF. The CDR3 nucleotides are TGCGCCAGCAGCACGACGGCGTCTGGGGCCAACGTCCTGACTTTC.

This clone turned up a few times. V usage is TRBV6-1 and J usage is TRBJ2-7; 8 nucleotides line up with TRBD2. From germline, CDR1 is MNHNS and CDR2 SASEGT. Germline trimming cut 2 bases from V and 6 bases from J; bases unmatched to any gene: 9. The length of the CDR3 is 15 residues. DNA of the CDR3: TGTGCCAGCAGTGAATCTCCGGGACTAGAGGTCGAGCAGTACTTC. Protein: CASSESPGLEVEQYF.

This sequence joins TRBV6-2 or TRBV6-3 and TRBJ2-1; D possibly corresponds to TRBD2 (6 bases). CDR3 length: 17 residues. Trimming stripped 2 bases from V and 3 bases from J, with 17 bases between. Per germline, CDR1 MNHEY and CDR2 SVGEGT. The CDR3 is CASSYGIQRAIYNEQFF. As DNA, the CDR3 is TGTGCCAGCAGTTACGGGATTCAGCGGGCGATCTACAATGAGCAGTTCTTC.

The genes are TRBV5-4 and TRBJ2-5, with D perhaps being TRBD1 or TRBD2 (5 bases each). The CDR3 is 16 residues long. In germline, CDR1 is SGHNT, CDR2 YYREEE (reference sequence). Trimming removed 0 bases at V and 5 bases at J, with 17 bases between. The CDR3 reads CASSLAGGGAGETQYF. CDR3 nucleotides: TGTGCCAGCAGCTTGGCGGGCGGAGGCGCAGGGGAGACCCAGTACTTC.

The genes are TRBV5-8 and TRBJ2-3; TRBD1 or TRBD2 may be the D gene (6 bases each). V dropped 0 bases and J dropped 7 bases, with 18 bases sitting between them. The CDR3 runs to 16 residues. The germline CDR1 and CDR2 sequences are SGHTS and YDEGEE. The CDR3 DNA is TGTGCCAGCAGCTTGGAAGGGGGGACTCCCCTTAATACGCAGTATTTT. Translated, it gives CASSLEGGTPLNTQYF.

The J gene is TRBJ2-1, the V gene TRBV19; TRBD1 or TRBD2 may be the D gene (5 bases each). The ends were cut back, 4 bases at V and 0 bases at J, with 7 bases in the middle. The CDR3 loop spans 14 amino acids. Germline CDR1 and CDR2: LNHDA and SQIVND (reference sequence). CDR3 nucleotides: TGTGCCAGTAGTAAGGGGAGCTCCTACAATGAGCAGTTCTTC. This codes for CASSKGSSYNEQFF.

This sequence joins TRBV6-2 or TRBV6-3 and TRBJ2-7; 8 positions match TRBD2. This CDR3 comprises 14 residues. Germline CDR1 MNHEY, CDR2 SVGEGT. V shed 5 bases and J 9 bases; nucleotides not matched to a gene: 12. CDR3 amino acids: CASSLPGLGVGQYF. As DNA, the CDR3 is TGTGCCAGCAGTCTACCGGGACTAGGTGTGGGGCAGTACTTC.

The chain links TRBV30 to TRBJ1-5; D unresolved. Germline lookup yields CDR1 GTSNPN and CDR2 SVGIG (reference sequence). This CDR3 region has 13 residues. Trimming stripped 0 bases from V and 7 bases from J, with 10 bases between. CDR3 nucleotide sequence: TGTGCCTGGAGTGTAGGCCCTAGGCAGCCCCAGCATTTT. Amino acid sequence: CAWSVGPRQPQHF. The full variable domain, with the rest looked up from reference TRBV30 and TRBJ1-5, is SQTIHQWPATLVQPVGSPLSLECTVEGTSNPNLYWYRQAAGRGLQLLFYSVGIGQISSEVPQNLSASRPQDRQFILSSKKLLLSDSGFYLCAWSVGPRQPQHFGDGTRLSIL.

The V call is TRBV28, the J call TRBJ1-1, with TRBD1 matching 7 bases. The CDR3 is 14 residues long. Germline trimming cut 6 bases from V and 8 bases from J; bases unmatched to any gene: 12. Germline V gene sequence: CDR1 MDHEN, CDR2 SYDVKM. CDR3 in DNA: TGTGCCAGCAGCCGGGGGACAGACCGGAGGGAAGCTTTCTTT. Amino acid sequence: CASSRGTDRREAFF. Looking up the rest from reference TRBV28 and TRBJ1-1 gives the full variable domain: DVKVTQSSRYLVKRTGEKVFLECVQDMDHENMFWYRQDPGLGLRLIYFSYDVKMKEKGDIPEGYSVSREKKERFSLILESASTNQTSMYLCASSRGTDRREAFFGQGTRLTVV.

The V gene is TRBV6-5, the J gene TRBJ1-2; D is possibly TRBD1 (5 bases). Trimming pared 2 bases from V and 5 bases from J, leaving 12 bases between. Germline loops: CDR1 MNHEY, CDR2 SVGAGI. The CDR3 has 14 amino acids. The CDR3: CASSYAGREYGYTF. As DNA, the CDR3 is TGTGCCAGCAGTTACGCAGGGAGGGAGTATGGCTACACCTTC.

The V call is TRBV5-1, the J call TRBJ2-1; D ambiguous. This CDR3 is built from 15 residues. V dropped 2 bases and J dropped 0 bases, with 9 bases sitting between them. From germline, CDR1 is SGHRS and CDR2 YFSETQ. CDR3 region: CASSLGRSSYNEQFF. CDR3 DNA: TGCGCCAGCAGCTTAGGACGGTCCTCCTACAATGAGCAGTTCTTC. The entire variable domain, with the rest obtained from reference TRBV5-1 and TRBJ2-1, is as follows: KAGVTQTPRYLIKTRGQQVTLSCSPISGHRSVSWYQQTPGQGLQFLFEYFSETQRNKGNFPGRFSGRQFSNSRSEMNVSTLELGDSALYLCASSLGRSSYNEQFFGPGTRLTVL.

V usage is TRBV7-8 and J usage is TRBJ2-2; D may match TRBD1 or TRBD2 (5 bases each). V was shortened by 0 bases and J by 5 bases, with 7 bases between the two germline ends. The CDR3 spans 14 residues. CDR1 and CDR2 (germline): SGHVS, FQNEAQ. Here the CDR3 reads CASSLAGPTGELFF. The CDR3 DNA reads TGTGCCAGCAGCTTAGCGGGACCTACCGGGGAGCTGTTTTTT.

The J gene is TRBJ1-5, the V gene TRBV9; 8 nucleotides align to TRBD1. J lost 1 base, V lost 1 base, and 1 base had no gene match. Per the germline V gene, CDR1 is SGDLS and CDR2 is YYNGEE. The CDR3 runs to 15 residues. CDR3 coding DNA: TGTGCCAGCAGCGTATGGGACAGGAGCAATCAGCCCCAGCATTTT. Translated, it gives CASSVWDRSNQPQHF.

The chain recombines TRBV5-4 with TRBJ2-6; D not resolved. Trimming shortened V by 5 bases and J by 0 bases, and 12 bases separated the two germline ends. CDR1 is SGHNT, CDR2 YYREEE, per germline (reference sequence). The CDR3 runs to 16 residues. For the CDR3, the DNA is TGTGCCAGCAGGTCCCGGGTCCCCTCTGGGGCCAACGTCCTGACTTTC. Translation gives CASRSRVPSGANVLTF.

The CDR3 nucleotides read TGTGCCAGCAGCCCAAGTAGGATATTCGGCGGCTACACCTTC. Protein sequence: CASSPSRIFGGYTF. The chain recombines TRBV6-5 with TRBJ1-2; D ambiguous. Trimming stripped 6 bases from V and 8 bases from J, with 19 bases between. The CDR3 loop spans 14 amino acids. The germline V gene encodes CDR1 MNHEY and CDR2 SVGAGI.

CDR3 in DNA: TGTGCCAGCAGCTGGGACAGGGTCACTGAAGCTTTCTTT. Its translation is CASSWDRVTEAFF. The rearrangement uses TRBV11-1 and TRBJ1-1, with 9 positions matching TRBD1. Germline V gives CDR1 SGHAT, CDR2 FQDESV (reference sequence). The CDR3 consists of 13 residues. The V gene end was trimmed by 4 bases and the J gene end by 4 bases; junction bases not matched to a gene: 1.

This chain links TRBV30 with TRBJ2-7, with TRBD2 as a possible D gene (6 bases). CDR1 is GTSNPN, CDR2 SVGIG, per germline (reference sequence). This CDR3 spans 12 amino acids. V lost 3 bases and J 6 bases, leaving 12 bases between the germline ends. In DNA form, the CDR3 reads TGTGCCTGGAGCTCGACTAGTAGCGAGCAGTACTTC. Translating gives CAWSSTSSEQYF.

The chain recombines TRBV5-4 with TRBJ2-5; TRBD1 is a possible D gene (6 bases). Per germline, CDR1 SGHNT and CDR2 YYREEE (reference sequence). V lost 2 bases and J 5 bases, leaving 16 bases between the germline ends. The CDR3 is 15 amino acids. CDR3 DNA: TGTGCCAGCAGCTTACAGGGTGGATTACTGGAGACCCAGTACTTC. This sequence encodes CASSLQGGLLETQYF.

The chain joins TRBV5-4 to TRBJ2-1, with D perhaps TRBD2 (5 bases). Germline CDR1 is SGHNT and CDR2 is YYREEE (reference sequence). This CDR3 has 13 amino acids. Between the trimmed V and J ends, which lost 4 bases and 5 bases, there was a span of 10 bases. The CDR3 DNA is TGTGCCAGCAGCCCCGGACTTAACAATGAGCAGTTCTTC. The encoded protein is CASSPGLNNEQFF.

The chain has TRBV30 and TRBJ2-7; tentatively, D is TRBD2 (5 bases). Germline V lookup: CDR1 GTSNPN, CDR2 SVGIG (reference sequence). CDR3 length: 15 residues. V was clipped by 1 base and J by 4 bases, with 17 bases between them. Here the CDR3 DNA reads TGTGCCTGGAGTGATGAGGGTTTGGCCCTATACGAGCAGTACTTC. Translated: CAWSDEGLALYEQYF. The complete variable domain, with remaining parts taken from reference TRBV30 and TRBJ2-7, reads SQTIHQWPATLVQPVGSPLSLECTVEGTSNPNLYWYRQAAGRGLQLLFYSVGIGQISSEVPQNLSASRPQDRQFILSSKKLLLSDSGFYLCAWSDEGLALYEQYFGPGTRLTVT.

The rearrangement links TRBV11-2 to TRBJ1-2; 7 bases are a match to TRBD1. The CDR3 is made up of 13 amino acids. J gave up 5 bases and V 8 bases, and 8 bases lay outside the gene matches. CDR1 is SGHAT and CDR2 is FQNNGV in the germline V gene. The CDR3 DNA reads TGTGCCAGCCCCCGACAGGGCGGATATGGCTACACCTTC. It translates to CASPRQGGYGYTF.